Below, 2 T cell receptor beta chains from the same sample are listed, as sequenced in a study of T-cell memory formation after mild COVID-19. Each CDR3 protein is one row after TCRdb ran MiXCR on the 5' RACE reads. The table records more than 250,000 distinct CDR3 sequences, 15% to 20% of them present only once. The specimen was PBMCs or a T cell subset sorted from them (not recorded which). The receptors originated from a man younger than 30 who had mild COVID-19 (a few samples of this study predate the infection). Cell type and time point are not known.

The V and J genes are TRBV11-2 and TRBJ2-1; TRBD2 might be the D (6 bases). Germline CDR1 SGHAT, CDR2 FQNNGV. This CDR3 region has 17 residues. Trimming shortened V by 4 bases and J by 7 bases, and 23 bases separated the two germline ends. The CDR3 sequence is CASSSLRRVGLRNEQFF. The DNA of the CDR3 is TGTGCCAGCAGCTCCCTCCGGAGGGTCGGACTTCGGAATGAGCAGTTCTTC.

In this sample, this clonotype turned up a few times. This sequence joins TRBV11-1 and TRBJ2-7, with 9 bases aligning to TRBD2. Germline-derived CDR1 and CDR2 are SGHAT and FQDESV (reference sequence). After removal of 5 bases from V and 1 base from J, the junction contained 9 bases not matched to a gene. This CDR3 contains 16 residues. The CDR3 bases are TGTGCCAGCAGCCCTCCTAGCGGGGTTATTTCCTACGAGCAGTACTTC. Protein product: CASSPPSGVISYEQYF.